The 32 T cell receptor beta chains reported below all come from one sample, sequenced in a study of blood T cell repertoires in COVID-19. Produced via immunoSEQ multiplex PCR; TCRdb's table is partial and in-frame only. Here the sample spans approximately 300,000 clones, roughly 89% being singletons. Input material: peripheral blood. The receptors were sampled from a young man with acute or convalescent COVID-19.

Here the CDR3 reads CASSQVGGDYGYTF. The CDR3 DNA follows: TGCGCCAGCAGCCAGGTAGGGGGAGACTATGGCTACACCTTC. This chain connects TRBV5-1 to TRBJ1-2; D perhaps matches TRBD1 (6 bases). The V end was cut by 4 bases, the J end by 3 bases, with 13 bases between. There are 14 residues in the CDR3. In germline, CDR1 is SGHRS, CDR2 YFSETQ.

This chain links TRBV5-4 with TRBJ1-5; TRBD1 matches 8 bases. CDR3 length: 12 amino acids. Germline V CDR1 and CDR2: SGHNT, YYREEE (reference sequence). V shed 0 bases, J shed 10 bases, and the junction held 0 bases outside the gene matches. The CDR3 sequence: CASSLAGGPQHF. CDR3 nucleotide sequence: TGTGCCAGCAGCTTGGCAGGGGGCCCCCAGCATTTT.

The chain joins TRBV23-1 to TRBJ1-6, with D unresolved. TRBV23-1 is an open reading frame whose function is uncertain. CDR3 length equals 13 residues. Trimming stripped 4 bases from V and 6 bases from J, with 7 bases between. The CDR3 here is CASSLSGNSPLHF. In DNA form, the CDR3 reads TGCGCCAGCAGTCTTTCAGGTAATTCACCCCTCCACTTT.

DNA for the CDR3: TGTGCCAGCAGCCAAGGAACCGGGACAGGGGAGCTATTCTACGGCTACACCTTC. Translated, it gives CASSQGTGTGELFYGYTF. The chain uses TRBV3-1 (or the pseudogene TRBV3-2) and TRBJ1-2, with 10 bases fitting TRBD1. The V gene end was trimmed by 1 base and the J gene end by 8 bases; junction bases not matched to a gene: 16. This CDR3 comprises 18 residues. Germline values: CDR1 LGHDT, CDR2 YNNKEL (reference sequence).

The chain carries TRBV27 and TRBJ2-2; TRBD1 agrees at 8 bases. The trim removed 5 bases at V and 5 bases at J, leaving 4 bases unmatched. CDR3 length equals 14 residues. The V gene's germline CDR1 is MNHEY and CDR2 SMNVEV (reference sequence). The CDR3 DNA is TGTGCCAGCAGTATTCAGGGGGCGACCGGGGAGCTGTTTTTT. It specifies CASSIQGATGELFF.

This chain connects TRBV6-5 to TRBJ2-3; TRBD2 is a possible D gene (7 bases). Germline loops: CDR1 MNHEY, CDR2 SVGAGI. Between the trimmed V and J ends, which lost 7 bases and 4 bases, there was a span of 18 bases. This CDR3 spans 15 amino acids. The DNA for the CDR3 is TGTGCCAGCATTCTTCGGGGGGCCTGGTCAGATACGCAGTATTTT. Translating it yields CASILRGAWSDTQYF.

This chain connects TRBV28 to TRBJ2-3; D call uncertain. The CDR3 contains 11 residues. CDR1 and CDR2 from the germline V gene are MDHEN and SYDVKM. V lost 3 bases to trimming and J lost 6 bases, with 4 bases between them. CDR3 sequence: CASSFLDTQYF. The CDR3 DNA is TGTGCCAGCAGTTTCTTGGATACGCAGTATTTT.

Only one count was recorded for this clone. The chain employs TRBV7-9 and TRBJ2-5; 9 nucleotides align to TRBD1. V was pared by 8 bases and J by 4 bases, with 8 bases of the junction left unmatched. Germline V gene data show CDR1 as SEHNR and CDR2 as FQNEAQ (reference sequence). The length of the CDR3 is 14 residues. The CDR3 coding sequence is TGTGCCAGCTCTACCGGGACAGGGAGAGAGACCCAGTACTTC. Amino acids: CASSTGTGRETQYF.

The CDR3 protein is CASSPGRGGDTEAFF. The CDR3 bases are TGTGCCAGCTCACCCGGAAGGGGAGGGGACACTGAAGCTTTCTTT. This sequence joins TRBV18 and TRBJ1-1; D may be TRBD1 (5 bases). Trimming removed 3 bases from V and 3 bases from J, with 14 bases in between. The CDR3 loop spans 15 amino acids. Germline V gene data show CDR1 as KGHSH and CDR2 as LQKENI.

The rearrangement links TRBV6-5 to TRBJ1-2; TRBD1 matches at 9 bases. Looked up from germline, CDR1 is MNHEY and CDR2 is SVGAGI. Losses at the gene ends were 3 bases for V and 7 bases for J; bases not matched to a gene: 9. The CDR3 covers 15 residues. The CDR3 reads CASSYSGTGRRGYTF. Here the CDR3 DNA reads TGTGCCAGCAGTTATTCCGGGACAGGGCGCCGTGGCTACACCTTC.

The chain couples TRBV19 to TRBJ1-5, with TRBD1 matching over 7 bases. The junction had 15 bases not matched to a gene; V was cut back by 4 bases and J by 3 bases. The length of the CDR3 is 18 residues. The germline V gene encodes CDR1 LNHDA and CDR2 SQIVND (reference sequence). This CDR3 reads CASSTAPQQGPANQPQHF. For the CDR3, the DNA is TGTGCCAGTAGTACGGCGCCCCAACAGGGGCCCGCCAATCAGCCCCAGCATTTT.

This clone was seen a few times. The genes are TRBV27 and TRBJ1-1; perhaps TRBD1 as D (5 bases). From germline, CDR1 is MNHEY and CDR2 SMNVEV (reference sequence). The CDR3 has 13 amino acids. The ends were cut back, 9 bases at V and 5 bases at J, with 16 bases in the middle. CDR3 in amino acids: CARVSGITTEAFF. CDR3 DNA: TGTGCCAGGGTCTCAGGGATTACGACTGAAGCTTTCTTT.

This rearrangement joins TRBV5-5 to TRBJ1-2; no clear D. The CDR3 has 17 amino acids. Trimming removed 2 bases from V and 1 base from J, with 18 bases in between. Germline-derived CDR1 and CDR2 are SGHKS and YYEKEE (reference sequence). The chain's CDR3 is CASSFNVLSPLNYGYTF. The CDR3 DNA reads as TGTGCCAGCAGCTTTAATGTTCTAAGTCCGCTTAACTATGGCTACACCTTC.

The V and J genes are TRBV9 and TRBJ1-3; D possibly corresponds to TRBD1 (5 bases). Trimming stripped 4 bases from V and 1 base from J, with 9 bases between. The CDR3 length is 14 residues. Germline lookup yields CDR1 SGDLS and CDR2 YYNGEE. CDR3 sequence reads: CASSIGGSGNTIYF. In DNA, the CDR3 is TGTGCCAGCAGCATCGGGGGGTCTGGAAACACCATATATTTT.

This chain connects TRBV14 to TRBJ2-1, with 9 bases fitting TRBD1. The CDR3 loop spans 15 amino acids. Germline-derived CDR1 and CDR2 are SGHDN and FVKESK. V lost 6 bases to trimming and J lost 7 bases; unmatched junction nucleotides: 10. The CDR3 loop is CASSRGQGHLNEQFF. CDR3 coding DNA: TGTGCCAGCAGTCGGGGACAGGGTCATTTAAATGAGCAGTTCTTC. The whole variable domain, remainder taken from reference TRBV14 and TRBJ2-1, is EAGVTQFPSHSVIEKGQTVTLRCDPISGHDNLYWYRRVMGKEIKFLLHFVKESKQDESGMPNNRFLAERTGGTYSTLKVQPAELEDSGVYFCASSRGQGHLNEQFFGPGTRLTVL.

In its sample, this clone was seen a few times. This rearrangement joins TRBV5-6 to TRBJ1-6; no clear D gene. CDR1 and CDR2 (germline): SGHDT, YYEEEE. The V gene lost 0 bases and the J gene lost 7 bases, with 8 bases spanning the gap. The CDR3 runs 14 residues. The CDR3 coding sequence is TGTGCCAGCAGCTTGGGGACTTTCAATTCACCCCTCCACTTT. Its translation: CASSLGTFNSPLHF.

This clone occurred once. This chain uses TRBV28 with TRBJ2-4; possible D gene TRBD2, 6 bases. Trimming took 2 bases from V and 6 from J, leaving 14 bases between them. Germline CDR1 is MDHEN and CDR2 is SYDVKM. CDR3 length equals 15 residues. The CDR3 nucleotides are TGTGCCAGCAGTTTAGGTCTAGCGATAAGAAACATTCAGTACTTC. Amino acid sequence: CASSLGLAIRNIQYF.

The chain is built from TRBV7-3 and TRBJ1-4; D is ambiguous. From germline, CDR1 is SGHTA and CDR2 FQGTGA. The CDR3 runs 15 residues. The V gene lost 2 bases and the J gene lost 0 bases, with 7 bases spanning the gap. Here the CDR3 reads CASSLVQATNEKLFF. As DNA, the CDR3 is TGTGCCAGCAGCTTAGTCCAGGCAACTAATGAAAAACTGTTTTTT.

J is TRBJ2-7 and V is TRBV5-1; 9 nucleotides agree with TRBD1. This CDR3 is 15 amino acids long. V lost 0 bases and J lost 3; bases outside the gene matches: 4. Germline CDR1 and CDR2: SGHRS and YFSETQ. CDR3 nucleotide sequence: TGCGCCAGCAGCTTGGACTTGGGACAGGGCTACGAGCAGTACTTC. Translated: CASSLDLGQGYEQYF.

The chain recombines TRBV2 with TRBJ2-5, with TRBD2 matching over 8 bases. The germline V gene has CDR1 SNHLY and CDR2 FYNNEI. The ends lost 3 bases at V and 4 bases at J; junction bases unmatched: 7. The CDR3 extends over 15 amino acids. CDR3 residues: CASSESGAGAETQYF. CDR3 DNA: TGTGCCAGCAGTGAGTCGGGAGCGGGAGCAGAGACCCAGTACTTC.

The CDR3 reads CASSYHIGGAGNEQFF. CDR3 in DNA: TGTGCCAGCAGTTACCATATCGGGGGGGCGGGCAATGAGCAGTTCTTC. The chain uses TRBV6-2 or TRBV6-3 and TRBJ2-1; 8 bases are shared with TRBD2. Germline-derived CDR1 and CDR2 are MNHEY and SVGEGT. The CDR3 is 16 amino acids. The J segment lost 6 bases and the V segment lost 2 bases, leaving 9 bases of the junction unmatched.

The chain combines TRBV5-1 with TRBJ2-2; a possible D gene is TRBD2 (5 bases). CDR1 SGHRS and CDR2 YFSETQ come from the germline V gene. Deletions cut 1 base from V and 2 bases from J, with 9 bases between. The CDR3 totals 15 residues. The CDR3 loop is CASSLQPSNTGELFF. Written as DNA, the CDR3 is TGCGCCAGCAGCTTGCAACCTAGCAACACCGGGGAGCTGTTTTTT.

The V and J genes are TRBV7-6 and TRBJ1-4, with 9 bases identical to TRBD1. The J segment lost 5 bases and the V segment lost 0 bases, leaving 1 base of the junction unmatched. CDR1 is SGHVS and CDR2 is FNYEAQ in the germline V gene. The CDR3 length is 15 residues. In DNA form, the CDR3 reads TGTGCCAGCAGCTTAGCAACAGGGGGCAATGAAAAACTGTTTTTT. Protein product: CASSLATGGNEKLFF.

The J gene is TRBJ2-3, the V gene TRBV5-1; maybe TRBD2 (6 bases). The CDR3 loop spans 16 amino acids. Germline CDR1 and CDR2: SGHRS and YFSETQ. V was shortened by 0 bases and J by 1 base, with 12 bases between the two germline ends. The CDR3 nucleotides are TGCGCCAGCAGCTTGGTACCGGGGGAGGGCACAGATACGCAGTATTTT. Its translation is CASSLVPGEGTDTQYF.

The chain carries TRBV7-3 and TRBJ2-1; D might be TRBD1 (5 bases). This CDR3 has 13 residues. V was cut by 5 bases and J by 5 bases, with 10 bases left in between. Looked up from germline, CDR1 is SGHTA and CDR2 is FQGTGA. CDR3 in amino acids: CASSIGRDNEQFF. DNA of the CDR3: TGTGCCAGCAGCATTGGCAGGGACAATGAGCAGTTCTTC.

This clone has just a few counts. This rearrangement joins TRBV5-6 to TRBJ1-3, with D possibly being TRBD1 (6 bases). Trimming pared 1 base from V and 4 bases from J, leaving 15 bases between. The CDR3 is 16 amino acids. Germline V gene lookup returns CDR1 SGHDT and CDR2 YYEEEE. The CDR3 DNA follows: TGTGCCAGCAGCTTGTTTCTCCAGGGGACGGGAAACACCATATATTTT. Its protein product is CASSLFLQGTGNTIYF.

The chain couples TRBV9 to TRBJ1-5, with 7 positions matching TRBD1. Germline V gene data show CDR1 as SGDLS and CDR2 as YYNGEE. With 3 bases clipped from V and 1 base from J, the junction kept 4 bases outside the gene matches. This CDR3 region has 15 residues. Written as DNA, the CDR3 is TGTGCCAGCAGCGCCTCGGGACAGAGCAATCAGCCCCAGCATTTT. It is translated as CASSASGQSNQPQHF.

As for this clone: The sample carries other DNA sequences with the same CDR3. CDR3 bases: TGTGCCAGCAGCTTAGACAGGGGGAACACCGGGGAGCTGTTTTTT. Protein: CASSLDRGNTGELFF. The chain joins TRBV7-3 to TRBJ2-2, with 8 bases fitting TRBD1. The CDR3 loop spans 15 amino acids. Losses at the gene ends were 2 bases for V and 1 base for J; bases not matched to a gene: 0. Germline assignment: CDR1 SGHTA and CDR2 FQGTGA.

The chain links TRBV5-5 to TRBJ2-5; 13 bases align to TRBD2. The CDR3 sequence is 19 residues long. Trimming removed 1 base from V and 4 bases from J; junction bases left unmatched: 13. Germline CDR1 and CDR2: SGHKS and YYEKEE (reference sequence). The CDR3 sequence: CASSLNPPGLAGPGETQYF. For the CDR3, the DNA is TGTGCCAGCAGCTTGAACCCCCCGGGACTAGCGGGGCCGGGAGAGACCCAGTACTTC.

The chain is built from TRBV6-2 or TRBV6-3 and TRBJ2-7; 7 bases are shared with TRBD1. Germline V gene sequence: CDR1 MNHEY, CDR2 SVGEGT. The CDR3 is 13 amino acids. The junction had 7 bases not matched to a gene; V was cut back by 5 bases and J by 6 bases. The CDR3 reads CASSTRTGIEQYF. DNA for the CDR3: TGTGCCAGCAGTACCCGGACAGGAATCGAGCAGTACTTC.

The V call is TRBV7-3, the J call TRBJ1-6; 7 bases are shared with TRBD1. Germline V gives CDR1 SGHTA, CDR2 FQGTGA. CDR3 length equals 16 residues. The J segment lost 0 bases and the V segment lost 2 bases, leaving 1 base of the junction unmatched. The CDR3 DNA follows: TGTGCCAGCAGCTTACGGACAGGCTCCTATAATTCACCCCTCCACTTT. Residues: CASSLRTGSYNSPLHF. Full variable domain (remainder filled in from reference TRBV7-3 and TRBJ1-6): GAGVSQTPSNKVTEKGKYVELRCDPISGHTALYWYRQSLGQGPEFLIYFQGTGAADDSGLPNDRFFAVRPEGSVSTLKIQRTERGDSAVYLCASSLRTGSYNSPLHFGNGTRLTVT.

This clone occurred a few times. CDR3 DNA: TGTGCCAGCTCTCCGGACAGGGTCGCTGTAGATGGGACTGAAGCTTTCTTT. Its translation: CASSPDRVAVDGTEAFF. The chain couples TRBV28 to TRBJ1-1; TRBD1 aligns across 8 bases. The germline gives CDR1 MDHEN, CDR2 SYDVKM. This CDR3 comprises 17 residues. The V gene end was trimmed by 8 bases and the J gene end by 5 bases; junction bases not matched to a gene: 19.